A single sample gave rise to the 4 T cell receptor beta chains below, sequenced in a study of graft-versus-host responses after intestinal transplantation. Clones were sequenced by immunoSEQ multiplex PCR, and TCRdb holds only the in-frame ones, with some missing. The data show about 88,000 clones, around 93% seen once. These receptors have no identified antigens. Sequencing was performed on unstimulated CD4+ T cells sorted from spleen or lymph node cells, taken before transplant. The receptor source for this set is a human donor who was the organ donor for an intestinal transplant.

J is TRBJ2-1 and V is TRBV7-8, with D possibly being TRBD1 (6 bases). The length of the CDR3 is 16 residues. V lost 2 bases to trimming and J lost 0 bases, with 11 bases between them. From germline, CDR1 is SGHVS and CDR2 FQNEAQ. This CDR3 is CASSLIPGASYNEQFF. The DNA for the CDR3 is TGTGCCAGCAGCTTAATTCCAGGGGCCTCCTACAATGAGCAGTTCTTC.

This chain joins TRBV29-1 and TRBJ1-1; D is unclear. CDR1 and CDR2 from the germline V gene are SQVTM and ANQGSEA. CDR3 length: 15 amino acids. Trimming pared 6 bases from V and 1 base from J, leaving 18 bases between. The CDR3 nucleotides are TGCAGCGTGAAACTGTCGGGGAGACAGAACACTGAAGCTTTCTTT. This codes for CSVKLSGRQNTEAFF.

V usage is TRBV27 and J usage is TRBJ1-1; TRBD1 agrees at 8 bases. The germline V gene encodes CDR1 MNHEY and CDR2 SMNVEV (reference sequence). CDR3 length: 17 residues. V trimming: 2 bases; J trimming: 1 base; junction bases outside the gene matches: 9. CDR3 protein: CASSLHQGAFRNTEAFF. CDR3 bases: TGTGCCAGCAGTTTACATCAGGGGGCGTTCAGGAACACTGAAGCTTTCTTT.

V gene TRBV11-3 combines with J gene TRBJ1-3; the match to TRBD1 covers 7 bases. The CDR3 has 16 amino acids. Germline CDR1 and CDR2: SGHNT and YENEEA. V was clipped by 0 bases and J by 2 bases; unmatched bases: 4. The CDR3 DNA reads as TGTGCCAGCAGCTTAGATTACAGGGGAGCTGGAAACACCATATATTTT. This translates into CASSLDYRGAGNTIYF.